Below are 28 T cell receptor beta chains sequenced from a single sample in a study of T cell responses to AZD1222 COVID-19 vaccine. Sequencing was performed with immunoSEQ multiplex PCR; in TCRdb, only in-frame clones are kept and a portion is missing. The repertoire holds approximately 150,000 clones, just over 85% seen once, with 5% to 6% in the top ten. Sequences were derived from peripheral blood, sampled 28 days after the second AZD1222 dose. These receptors were obtained from an adult who received the AZD1222 COVID-19 vaccine.

The chain combines TRBV18 with TRBJ1-1; a weak D match, TRBD1 (6 bases). Germline-derived CDR1 and CDR2 are KGHSH and LQKENI. The length of the CDR3 is 13 residues. The V end was cut by 6 bases, the J end by 1 base, with 9 bases between. The chain's CDR3 is CASSKTGNTEAFF. CDR3 nucleotide sequence: TGTGCCAGCTCGAAGACAGGGAACACTGAAGCTTTCTTT. The full variable domain, its missing parts supplied by reference TRBV18 and TRBJ1-1, is NAGVMQNPRHLVRRRGQEARLRCSPMKGHSHVYWYRQLPEEGLKFMVYLQKENIIDESGMPKERFSAEFPKEGPSILRIQQVVRGDSAAYFCASSKTGNTEAFFGQGTRLTVV.

The CDR3 loop reads CAMAPGQSTDTQYF. The CDR3 DNA reads as TGTGCCATGGCCCCGGGACAGTCCACAGATACGCAGTATTTT. The chain combines TRBV10-3 with TRBJ2-3; 7 nucleotides agree with TRBD1. CDR3 length: 14 amino acids. Germline trimming cut 9 bases from V and 2 bases from J; bases unmatched to any gene: 8. CDR1 ENHRY and CDR2 SYGVKD come from the germline V gene.

This clone was counted once. The V gene is TRBV28, the J gene TRBJ2-4, with D perhaps assigned TRBD1 or TRBD2 (5 bases each). Between the trimmed V and J ends, which lost 5 bases and 11 bases, there was a span of 16 bases. In germline, CDR1 is MDHEN, CDR2 SYDVKM. This CDR3 is 13 amino acids long. The DNA for the CDR3 is TGTGCCAGCAGTCCGGACCCCGGGGCGGTTCAGTACTTC. This encodes CASSPDPGAVQYF.

The rearrangement uses TRBV18 and TRBJ2-1, with D unclear. Germline assignment: CDR1 KGHSH and CDR2 LQKENI. V was clipped by 1 base and J by 9 bases, with 13 bases between them. CDR3 length equals 14 residues. This CDR3 reads CASSPRPKEAEQFF. Written as DNA, the CDR3 is TGTGCCAGCTCACCACGACCGAAAGAGGCTGAGCAGTTCTTC.

This chain joins TRBV6-6 and TRBJ1-6; D ambiguous. The CDR3 consists of 14 residues. V lost 5 bases, J lost 4 bases, and 9 bases lay in between. Germline CDR1 is MNHNY and CDR2 is SVGAGI (reference sequence). CDR3 in amino acids: CASSQQSYNSPLHF. DNA for the CDR3: TGTGCCAGCAGTCAACAGAGTTATAATTCACCCCTCCACTTT.

This chain links TRBV19 with TRBJ1-6, with 7 bases aligning to TRBD1. The CDR3 is 14 residues long. Germline V gene sequence: CDR1 LNHDA, CDR2 SQIVND (reference sequence). The ends lost 3 bases at V and 10 bases at J; junction bases unmatched: 6. The CDR3 DNA reads TGTGCCAGTAGTATGGCAGGGGGTCGCTCACCCCTCCACTTT. Translated: CASSMAGGRSPLHF. Filled out from reference TRBV19 and TRBJ1-6, the complete variable domain reads DGGITQSPKYLFRKEGQNVTLSCEQNLNHDAMYWYRQDPGQGLRLIYYSQIVNDFQKGDIAEGYSVSREKKESFPLTVTSAQKNPTAFYLCASSMAGGRSPLHFGNGTRLTVT.

The chain couples TRBV30 to TRBJ1-5; D remains ambiguous. From germline, CDR1 is GTSNPN and CDR2 SVGIG (reference sequence). CDR3 length equals 13 residues. V shed 4 bases and J shed 1 base, with 8 bases lying between them. The CDR3 sequence is CAWNLDSNQPQHF. CDR3 DNA: TGTGCCTGGAACCTCGACAGCAATCAGCCCCAGCATTTT.

CDR3 protein: CASSKGTGQGLYEQYF. In DNA form, the CDR3 reads TGTGCCAGCAGCAAAGGAACAGGACAGGGTCTATACGAGCAGTACTTC. The chain combines TRBV21-1 with TRBJ2-7; TRBD1 was called by the table and not checked on the DNA. TRBV21-1 is a listed pseudogene. The length of the CDR3 is 16 residues.

This chain joins TRBV4-1 and TRBJ2-3; 7 bases fit TRBD1. CDR3 length equals 15 residues. The V segment lost 4 bases and the J segment 2 bases; nucleotides outside the gene matches: 6. Germline V lookup: CDR1 MGHRA, CDR2 YSYEKL. CDR3 amino acids: CASSLRQGPTDTQYF. Here the CDR3 DNA reads TGCGCCAGCAGCCTGCGACAGGGACCCACAGATACGCAGTATTTT.

The chain combines TRBV6-5 with TRBJ2-5, with a weak D call TRBD1 (6 bases). The CDR3 is made up of 13 amino acids. CDR1 and CDR2 from the germline V gene are MNHEY and SVGAGI. Trimming removed 7 bases at V and 1 base at J, with 10 bases between. CDR3 nucleotide sequence: TGTGCCAGCACAAGGGGGTTCCAAGAGACCCAGTACTTC. Its translation is CASTRGFQETQYF.

The gene calls are TRBV28 and TRBJ2-7; possible D gene TRBD1, 5 bases. The CDR3 sequence is 13 residues long. Germline V CDR1 and CDR2: MDHEN, SYDVKM. The ends were cut back, 7 bases at V and 3 bases at J, with 13 bases in the middle. The CDR3 bases are TGTGCCAGCACCAGGGCCATTTTCTACGAGCAGTACTTC. This codes for CASTRAIFYEQYF. The variable domain in full, with the rest retrieved from reference TRBV28 and TRBJ2-7, is DVKVTQSSRYLVKRTGEKVFLECVQDMDHENMFWYRQDPGLGLRLIYFSYDVKMKEKGDIPEGYSVSREKKERFSLILESASTNQTSMYLCASTRAIFYEQYFGPGTRLTVT.

This clone was counted once. The chain has TRBV11-3 and TRBJ2-5, with unresolved D. Between the trimmed V and J ends, which lost 0 bases and 5 bases, there was a span of 7 bases. The length of the CDR3 is 13 residues. In germline, CDR1 is SGHNT, CDR2 YENEEA. The CDR3 region is CASSLDREETQYF. CDR3 in DNA: TGTGCCAGCAGCTTAGACCGAGAGGAGACCCAGTACTTC.

V is TRBV11-2 and J is TRBJ2-2; D not certain. Trimming removed 2 bases at V and 5 bases at J, with 6 bases between. The CDR3 extends over 13 amino acids. Germline values: CDR1 SGHAT, CDR2 FQNNGV. Written as DNA, the CDR3 is TGTGCCAGCAGCTTATTCTGGACCGGGGAGCTGTTTTTT. Residues: CASSLFWTGELFF.

For the CDR3, the DNA is TGTGCCAGCAGGGCCCCAGGGGTCTCCTACGAGCAGTACTTC. Protein: CASRAPGVSYEQYF. The chain joins TRBV6-5 to TRBJ2-7, with D possibly being TRBD1 (6 bases). CDR1 MNHEY and CDR2 SVGAGI come from the germline V gene. V dropped 6 bases and J dropped 0 bases, with 12 bases sitting between them. CDR3 length equals 14 residues.

This chain uses TRBV24-1 with TRBJ1-2; possibly TRBD1 for D (5 bases). This CDR3 is built from 15 residues. Trimming took 4 bases from V and 1 from J, leaving 12 bases between them. Germline-derived CDR1 and CDR2 are KGHDR and SFDVKD. CDR3 in amino acids: CATSDPRVNNYGYTF. The CDR3 DNA reads TGTGCCACCAGTGACCCCAGGGTGAATAACTATGGCTACACCTTC.

The J gene is TRBJ2-5, the V gene TRBV27; D not certain. Per the germline V gene, CDR1 is MNHEY and CDR2 is SMNVEV (reference sequence). The CDR3 is made up of 15 amino acids. V was clipped by 1 base and J by 7 bases, with 16 bases between them. CDR3 in amino acids: CASSLYGIQIGTQYF. CDR3 DNA: TGTGCCAGCAGTTTATATGGGATTCAGATAGGGACCCAGTACTTC.

This chain joins TRBV5-1 and TRBJ1-1; 9 positions match TRBD1. Trimming cost V 3 bases and J 3 bases; bases outside gene matches: 3. This CDR3 has 14 amino acids. Germline V gives CDR1 SGHRS, CDR2 YFSETQ. In DNA form, the CDR3 reads TGCGCCAGCAGCTCACAGGGGGCCTACACTGAAGCTTTCTTT. It yields the protein CASSSQGAYTEAFF.

This clone was found a few times. The chain combines TRBV9 with TRBJ1-2, with TRBD1 matching 9 bases. V was pared by 0 bases and J by 6 bases, with 6 bases of the junction left unmatched. There are 15 residues in the CDR3. Per germline, CDR1 SGDLS and CDR2 YYNGEE. CDR3 sequence (DNA): TGTGCCAGCAGCGTAGGAACAGGGGGCTTCGATGGCTACACCTTC. It yields the protein CASSVGTGGFDGYTF.

The chain employs TRBV19 and TRBJ1-1; TRBD1 matches 8 bases. V lost 8 bases, J lost 6 bases, and 8 bases stayed unmatched. The CDR3 is made up of 13 amino acids. CDR1 and CDR2 from the germline V gene are LNHDA and SQIVND (reference sequence). The CDR3 sequence is CASSWQGAAEAFF. In DNA, the CDR3 is TGTGCCAGTTCCTGGCAGGGGGCTGCTGAAGCTTTCTTT.

This clone occurred once. This rearrangement joins TRBV6-5 to TRBJ1-3; D is unclear. The V end was cut by 7 bases, the J end by 0 bases, with 1 base between. Germline CDR1 reads MNHEY; CDR2 reads SVGAGI. This CDR3 is built from 11 residues. CDR3 sequence (DNA): TGTGCCAGCAACTCTGGAAACACCATATATTTT. Translating gives CASNSGNTIYF.

Turning to this clone: This same CDR3 is encoded by further DNA sequences in the sample. This rearrangement joins TRBV6-5 to TRBJ1-2, with D tentatively TRBD1 (5 bases). V was clipped by 3 bases and J by 2 bases, with 7 bases between them. Germline CDR1 reads MNHEY; CDR2 reads SVGAGI. The CDR3 is 13 amino acids. Here the CDR3 reads CASSYGGNYGYTF. CDR3 DNA: TGTGCCAGCAGTTATGGGGGGAACTATGGCTACACCTTC.

The chain couples TRBV9 to TRBJ1-6; a possible D gene is TRBD1 (5 bases). Trimming removed 3 bases at V and 0 bases at J, with 13 bases between. The CDR3 length is 17 residues. Germline assignment: CDR1 SGDLS and CDR2 YYNGEE. CDR3 in DNA: TGTGCCAGCAGCGGTCGGGGGGATAGCTCCTATAATTCACCCCTCCACTTT. Protein sequence: CASSGRGDSSYNSPLHF.

This sequence joins TRBV30 and TRBJ1-2, with D possibly matching TRBD1 (5 bases). Between the trimmed V and J ends, which lost 4 bases and 6 bases, there was a span of 12 bases. Germline V CDR1 and CDR2: GTSNPN, SVGIG (reference sequence). The CDR3 loop spans 12 amino acids. The CDR3: CAWTWDRHGYTF. The DNA of the CDR3 is TGTGCCTGGACGTGGGACCGACATGGCTACACCTTC.

The J gene is TRBJ1-4, the V gene TRBV7-8, with 7 bases that match TRBD1. Germline V gene lookup returns CDR1 SGHVS and CDR2 FQNEAQ. The CDR3 consists of 17 residues. With V trimmed by 5 bases and J by 6 bases, 15 bases remained unmatched. The CDR3 DNA sequence: TGTGCCAGCAGCGCCTACCTGACAGGGACAGCTGATGAAAAACTGTTTTTT. This translates into CASSAYLTGTADEKLFF.

The J gene is TRBJ2-7, the V gene TRBV20-1; no clear D. Germline V gene lookup returns CDR1 DFQATT and CDR2 SNEGSKA (reference sequence). The V end was cut by 2 bases, the J end by 7 bases, with 9 bases between. This CDR3 contains 11 residues. In DNA form, the CDR3 reads TGCAGTGCTAGAAGGTCGTCTGAGCAGTACTTC. This gives the protein CSARRSSEQYF.

This chain links TRBV12-3 or TRBV12-4 with TRBJ2-5; D gene unclear. V lost 5 bases and J 5 bases, leaving 12 bases between the germline ends. This CDR3 is 13 amino acids long. The CDR3 sequence is CASSNQAAETQYF. The CDR3 DNA sequence: TGTGCCAGCAGTAACCAGGCGGCGGAGACCCAGTACTTC.

The V and J genes are TRBV18 and TRBJ2-7; TRBD1 matches 9 bases. The V and J ends lost 4 bases and 5 bases, in that order; junction bases with no gene match: 9. The CDR3 spans 15 residues. Per germline, CDR1 KGHSH and CDR2 LQKENI. CDR3 nucleotides: TGTGCCAGCTCACGATCCGGGACAGGGATCGACGAGCAGTACTTC. This codes for CASSRSGTGIDEQYF.

In this sample, this clone turned up once. The gene calls are TRBV19 and TRBJ2-1; tentative D call: TRBD1 (6 bases). The CDR3 spans 13 residues. The ends were cut back, 4 bases at V and 5 bases at J, with 9 bases in the middle. Per the germline V gene, CDR1 is LNHDA and CDR2 is SQIVND (reference sequence). CDR3 sequence reads: CASSTGTNNEQFF. The CDR3 bases are TGTGCCAGTAGTACCGGGACAAACAATGAGCAGTTCTTC.